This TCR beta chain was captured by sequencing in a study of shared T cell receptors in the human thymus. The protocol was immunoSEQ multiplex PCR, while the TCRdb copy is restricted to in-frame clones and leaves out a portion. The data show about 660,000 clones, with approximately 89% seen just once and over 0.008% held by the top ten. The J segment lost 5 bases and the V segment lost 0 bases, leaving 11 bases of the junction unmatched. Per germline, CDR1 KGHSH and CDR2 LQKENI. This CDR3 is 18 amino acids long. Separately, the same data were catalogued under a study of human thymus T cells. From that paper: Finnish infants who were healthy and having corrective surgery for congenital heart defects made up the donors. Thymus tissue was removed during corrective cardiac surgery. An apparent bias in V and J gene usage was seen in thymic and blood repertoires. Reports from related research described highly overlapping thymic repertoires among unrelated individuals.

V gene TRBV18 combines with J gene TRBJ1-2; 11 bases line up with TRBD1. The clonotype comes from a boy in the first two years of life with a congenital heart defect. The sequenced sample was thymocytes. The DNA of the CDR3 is TGTGCCAGCTCACCACCAGCGGACAGGGGGCCCCTTTCTTATGGCTACACCTTC. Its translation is CASSPPADRGPLSYGYTF.